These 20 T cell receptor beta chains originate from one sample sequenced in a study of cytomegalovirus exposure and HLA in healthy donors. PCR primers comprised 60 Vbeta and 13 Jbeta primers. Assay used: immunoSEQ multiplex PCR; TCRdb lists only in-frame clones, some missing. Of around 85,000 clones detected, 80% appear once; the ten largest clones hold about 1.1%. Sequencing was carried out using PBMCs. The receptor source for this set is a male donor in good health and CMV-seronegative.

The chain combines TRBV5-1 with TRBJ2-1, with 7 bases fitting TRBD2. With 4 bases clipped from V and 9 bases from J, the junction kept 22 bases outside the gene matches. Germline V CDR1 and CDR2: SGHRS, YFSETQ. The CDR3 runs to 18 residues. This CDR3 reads CASSRIIGTNNGLGEQFF. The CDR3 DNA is TGCGCCAGCAGCAGGATAATAGGGACTAATAATGGTCTGGGTGAGCAGTTCTTC.

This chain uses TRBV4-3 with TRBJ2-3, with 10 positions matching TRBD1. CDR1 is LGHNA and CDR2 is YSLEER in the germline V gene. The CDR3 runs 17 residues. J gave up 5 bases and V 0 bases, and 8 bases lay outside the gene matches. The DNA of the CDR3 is TGCGCCAGCAGCCAAGATTTGACAGGGGGCCTGGGAGATACGCAGTATTTT. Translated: CASSQDLTGGLGDTQYF.

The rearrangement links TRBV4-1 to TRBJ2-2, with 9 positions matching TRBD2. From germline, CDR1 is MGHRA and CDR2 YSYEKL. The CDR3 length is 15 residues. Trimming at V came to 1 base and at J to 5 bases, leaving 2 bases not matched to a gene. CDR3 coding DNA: TGCGCCAGCAGCCAAGCTAGCGGGGTTACCGGGGAGCTGTTTTTT. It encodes CASSQASGVTGELFF.

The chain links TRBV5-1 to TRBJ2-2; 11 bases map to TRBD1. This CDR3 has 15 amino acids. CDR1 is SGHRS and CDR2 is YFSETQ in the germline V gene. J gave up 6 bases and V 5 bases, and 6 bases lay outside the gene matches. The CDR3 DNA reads TGCGCCAGCAGTTATGGACAGGGGGCGCCCGGGGAGCTGTTTTTT. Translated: CASSYGQGAPGELFF.

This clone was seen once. The CDR3 sequence: CASTSPLAGLAKNIQYF. The CDR3 DNA follows: TGCGCCAGCACCTCCCCACTAGCGGGGCTAGCCAAAAACATTCAGTACTTC. V usage is TRBV10-1 and J usage is TRBJ2-4; 10 bases fit TRBD2. Germline V gives CDR1 WNHNN, CDR2 SYGVQD (reference sequence). The CDR3 length is 17 residues. V lost 7 bases, J lost 0 bases, and 9 bases stayed unmatched.

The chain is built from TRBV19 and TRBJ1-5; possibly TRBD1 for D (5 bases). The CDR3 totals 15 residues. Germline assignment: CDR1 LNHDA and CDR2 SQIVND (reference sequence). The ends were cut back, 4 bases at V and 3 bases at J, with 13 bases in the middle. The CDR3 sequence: CASSNGGGDNQPQHF. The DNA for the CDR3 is TGTGCCAGTAGTAATGGGGGAGGGGACAATCAGCCCCAGCATTTT.

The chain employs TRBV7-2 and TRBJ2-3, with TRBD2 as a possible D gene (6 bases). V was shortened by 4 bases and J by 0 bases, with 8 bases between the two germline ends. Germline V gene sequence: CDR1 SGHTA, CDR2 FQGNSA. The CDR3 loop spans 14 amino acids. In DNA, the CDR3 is TGTGCCAGCAGCTGGAGGGCCAGCACAGATACGCAGTATTTT. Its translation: CASSWRASTDTQYF.

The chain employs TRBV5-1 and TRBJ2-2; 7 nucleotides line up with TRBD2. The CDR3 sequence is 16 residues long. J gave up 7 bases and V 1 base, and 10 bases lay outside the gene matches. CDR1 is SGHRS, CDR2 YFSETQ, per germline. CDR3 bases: TGCGCCAGCAGCTTGAGTGAGGGAGGGCTGGACGGGGAGCTGTTTTTT. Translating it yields CASSLSEGGLDGELFF.

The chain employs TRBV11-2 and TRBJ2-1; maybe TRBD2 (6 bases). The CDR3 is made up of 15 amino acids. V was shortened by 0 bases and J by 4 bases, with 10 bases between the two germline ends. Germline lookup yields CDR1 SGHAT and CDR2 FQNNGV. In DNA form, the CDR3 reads TGTGCCAGCAGCTTAGATCTGCGGGATTACAATGAGCAGTTCTTC. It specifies CASSLDLRDYNEQFF.

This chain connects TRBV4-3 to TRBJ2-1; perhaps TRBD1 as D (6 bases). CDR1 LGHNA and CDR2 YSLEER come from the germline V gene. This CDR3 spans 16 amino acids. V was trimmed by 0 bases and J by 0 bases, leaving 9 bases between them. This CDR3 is CASSQEVDSSYNEQFF. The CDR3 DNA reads TGCGCCAGCAGCCAAGAGGTGGACAGCTCCTACAATGAGCAGTTCTTC.

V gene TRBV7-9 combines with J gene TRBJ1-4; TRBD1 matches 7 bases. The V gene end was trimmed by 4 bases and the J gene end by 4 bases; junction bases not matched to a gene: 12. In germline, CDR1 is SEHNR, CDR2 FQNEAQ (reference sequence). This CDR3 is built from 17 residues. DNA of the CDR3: TGTGCCAGCAGCTCCCTACCGATGACAGGGATTAATGAAAAACTGTTTTTT. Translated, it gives CASSSLPMTGINEKLFF. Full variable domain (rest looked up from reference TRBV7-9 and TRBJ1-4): DTGVSQNPRHKITKRGQNVTFRCDPISEHNRLYWYRQTLGQGPEFLTYFQNEAQLEKSRLLSDRFSAERPKGSFSTLEIQRTEQGDSAMYLCASSSLPMTGINEKLFFGSGTQLSVL.

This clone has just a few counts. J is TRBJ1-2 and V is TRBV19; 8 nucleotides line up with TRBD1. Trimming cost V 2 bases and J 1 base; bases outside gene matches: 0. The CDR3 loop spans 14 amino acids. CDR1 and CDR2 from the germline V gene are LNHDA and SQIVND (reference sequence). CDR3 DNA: TGTGCCAGTAGTATAACAGGGGGTAACTATGGCTACACCTTC. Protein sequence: CASSITGGNYGYTF. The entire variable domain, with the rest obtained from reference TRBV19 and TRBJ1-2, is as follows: DGGITQSPKYLFRKEGQNVTLSCEQNLNHDAMYWYRQDPGQGLRLIYYSQIVNDFQKGDIAEGYSVSREKKESFPLTVTSAQKNPTAFYLCASSITGGNYGYTFGSGTRLTVV.

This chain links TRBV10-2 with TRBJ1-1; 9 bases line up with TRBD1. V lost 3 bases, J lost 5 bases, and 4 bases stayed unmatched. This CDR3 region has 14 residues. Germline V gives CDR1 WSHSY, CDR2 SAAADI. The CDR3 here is CASSEQGAGTEAFF. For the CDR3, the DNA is TGCGCCAGCAGTGAACAGGGGGCTGGTACTGAAGCTTTCTTT.

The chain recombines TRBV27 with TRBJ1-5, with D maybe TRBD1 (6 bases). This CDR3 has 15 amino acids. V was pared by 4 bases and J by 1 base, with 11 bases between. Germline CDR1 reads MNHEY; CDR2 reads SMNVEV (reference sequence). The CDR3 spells CASSYGGRSNQPQHF. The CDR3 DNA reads TGTGCCAGCAGTTACGGGGGGCGAAGCAATCAGCCCCAGCATTTT.

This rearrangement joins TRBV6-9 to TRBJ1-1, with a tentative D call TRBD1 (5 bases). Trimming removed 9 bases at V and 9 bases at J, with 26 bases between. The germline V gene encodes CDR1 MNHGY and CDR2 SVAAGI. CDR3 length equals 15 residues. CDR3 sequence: CARIGEESRLKKAFF. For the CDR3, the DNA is TGTGCCAGAATAGGGGAGGAATCTAGACTTAAAAAAGCTTTCTTT.

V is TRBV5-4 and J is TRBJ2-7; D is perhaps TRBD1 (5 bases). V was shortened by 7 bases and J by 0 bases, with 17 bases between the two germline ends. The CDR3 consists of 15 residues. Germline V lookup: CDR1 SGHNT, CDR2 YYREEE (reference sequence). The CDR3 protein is CASSRQTTLSYEQYF. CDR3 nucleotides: TGTGCCAGCTCCCGACAGACCACCCTCTCCTACGAGCAGTACTTC.

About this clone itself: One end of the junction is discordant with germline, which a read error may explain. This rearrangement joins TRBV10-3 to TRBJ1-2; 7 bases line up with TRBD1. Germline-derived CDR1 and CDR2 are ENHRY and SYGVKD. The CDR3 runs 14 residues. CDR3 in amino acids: CAISGDSPLSGYPF. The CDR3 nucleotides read TGTGCCATCAGTGGGGACAGCCCTCTCTCCGGCTACCCCTTC.

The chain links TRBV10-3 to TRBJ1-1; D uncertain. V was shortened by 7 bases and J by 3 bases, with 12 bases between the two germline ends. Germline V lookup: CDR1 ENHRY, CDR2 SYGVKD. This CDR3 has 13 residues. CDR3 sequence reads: CAITIVPDTEAFF. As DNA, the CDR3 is TGTGCCATCACCATAGTACCTGACACTGAAGCTTTCTTT.

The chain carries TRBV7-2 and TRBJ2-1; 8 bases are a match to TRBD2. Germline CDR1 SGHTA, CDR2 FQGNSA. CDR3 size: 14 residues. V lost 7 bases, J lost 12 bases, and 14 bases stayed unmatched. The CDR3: CASTPAGVSSVQFF. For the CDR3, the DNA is TGTGCCAGCACCCCAGCGGGAGTCTCCAGTGTGCAGTTCTTC.

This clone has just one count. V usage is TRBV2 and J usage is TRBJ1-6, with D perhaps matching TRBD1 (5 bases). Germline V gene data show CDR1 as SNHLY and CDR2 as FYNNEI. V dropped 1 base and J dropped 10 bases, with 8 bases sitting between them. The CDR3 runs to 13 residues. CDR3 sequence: CASSEGEGSPLHF. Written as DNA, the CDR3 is TGTGCCAGCAGTGAAGGGGAGGGGTCACCCCTCCACTTT.